The 26 T cell receptor beta chains below were found in one sample sequenced in a study of CD8 T cells in Susac syndrome. Reverse transcription used roughly 0.5 to 1 ug RNA and random hexamers. One entry per CDR3 protein, called by TCRdb with MiXCR from the immunoSEQ multiplex PCR reads. The sample shows some 120,000 distinct CDR3 sequences, roughly 94% of them seen only once. The sample was CD4+ T cells from PBMCs. Source of these receptors: a human donor with multiple sclerosis.

This sequence joins TRBV7-9 and TRBJ1-2, with a possible D match to TRBD1 (5 bases). The CDR3 spans 15 residues. Germline CDR1 reads SEHNR; CDR2 reads FQNEAQ (reference sequence). The V end was cut by 1 base, the J end by 4 bases, with 13 bases between. CDR3 sequence reads: CASSLGRARSYGYTF. The CDR3 DNA reads TGTGCCAGCAGCTTAGGCAGGGCCCGATCCTATGGCTACACCTTC.

The rearrangement joins TRBV12-3 or TRBV12-4 to TRBJ2-3; D may be TRBD2 (6 bases). The length of the CDR3 is 15 residues. V lost 2 bases and J lost 4, with 13 bases in between. CDR3 region: CASSLSRGSADTQYF. For the CDR3, the DNA is TGTGCCAGCAGTTTATCACGGGGGAGCGCAGATACGCAGTATTTT.

The V and J genes are TRBV5-1 and TRBJ1-1; 8 nucleotides align to TRBD1. With 4 bases clipped from V and 2 bases from J, the junction kept 7 bases outside the gene matches. This CDR3 comprises 15 residues. The germline V gene has CDR1 SGHRS and CDR2 YFSETQ. The chain's CDR3 is CASSPTDRGNTEAFF. DNA of the CDR3: TGCGCCAGCAGCCCCACCGACAGGGGCAACACTGAAGCTTTCTTT.

J is TRBJ2-2 and V is TRBV20-1, with 10 bases matching TRBD2. Germline assignment: CDR1 DFQATT and CDR2 SNEGSKA (reference sequence). V dropped 4 bases and J dropped 5; count of bases not matched to a gene: 7. This CDR3 spans 15 amino acids. CDR3 nucleotide sequence: TGCAGTGCTACCTCTAGCGGGAGTAGGACCGGGGAGCTGTTTTTT. This encodes CSATSSGSRTGELFF.

This clonotype was counted once. The chain has TRBV6-5 and TRBJ2-1, with 12 bases lining up with TRBD2. Unmatched junction bases numbered 2, after V lost 3 bases and J lost 5 bases. CDR3 length equals 15 residues. Per the germline V gene, CDR1 is MNHEY and CDR2 is SVGAGI. CDR3 in amino acids: CASSYGTSGHNEQFF. For the CDR3, the DNA is TGTGCCAGCAGTTATGGGACTAGCGGGCACAATGAGCAGTTCTTC.

This clonotype was found once. The CDR3 coding sequence is TGTGCCAGCAGTGAGATAGCGGGAGGGTTCGGTGATGAGCAGTTCTTC. The encoded protein is CASSEIAGGFGDEQFF. The rearrangement joins TRBV2 to TRBJ2-1, with 11 bases matching TRBD2. The trim removed 3 bases at V and 8 bases at J, leaving 9 bases unmatched. This CDR3 has 16 residues. The germline gives CDR1 SNHLY, CDR2 FYNNEI.

This clonotype has just one count. The chain carries TRBV2 and TRBJ2-7; TRBD1 matches at 8 bases. Trimming took 8 bases from V and 1 from J; bases not matched to a gene: 7. The CDR3 runs to 14 residues. Germline V lookup: CDR1 SNHLY, CDR2 FYNNEI. The CDR3 coding sequence is TGTGCCAGCGGCGCGGACAGGGTATCCTACGAGCAGTACTTC. It encodes CASGADRVSYEQYF.

V gene TRBV20-1 combines with J gene TRBJ2-5, with a tentative D call TRBD1 (5 bases). Germline V gene lookup returns CDR1 DFQATT and CDR2 SNEGSKA (reference sequence). The CDR3 totals 12 residues. The germline V and J ends were trimmed by 4 bases and 3 bases, with 9 bases remaining between them. The CDR3 sequence: CSATGKEETQYF. CDR3 DNA: TGCAGTGCTACAGGGAAGGAAGAGACCCAGTACTTC.

The chain is built from TRBV20-1 and TRBJ2-6; D might be TRBD1 (5 bases). There are 15 residues in the CDR3. V lost 3 bases, J lost 5 bases, and 14 bases lay in between. Looked up from germline, CDR1 is DFQATT and CDR2 is SNEGSKA (reference sequence). The CDR3 bases are TGCAGTGCTAGCGGCAGGGCCGGTTGGGCCAACGTCCTGACTTTC. It yields the protein CSASGRAGWANVLTF.

The chain uses TRBV29-1 and TRBJ1-1, with D uncertain. The V end was cut by 4 bases, the J end by 1 base, with 25 bases between. Germline V gives CDR1 SQVTM, CDR2 ANQGSEA. The CDR3 sequence is 18 residues long. The CDR3 is CSVVGKGFSPNRNTEAFF. The CDR3 nucleotides are TGCAGCGTTGTGGGTAAGGGATTTAGCCCCAATCGGAACACTGAAGCTTTCTTT.

This chain links TRBV3-1 with TRBJ2-2; TRBD2 aligns across 9 bases. V lost 4 bases to trimming and J lost 5 bases; unmatched junction nucleotides: 8. This CDR3 has 16 residues. From germline, CDR1 is LGHDT and CDR2 YNNKEL (reference sequence). The CDR3 DNA reads TGTGCCAGCAGCCCAACCAGCGGGGGGAGAACCGGGGAGCTGTTTTTT. It is translated as CASSPTSGGRTGELFF.

This chain links TRBV9 with TRBJ2-7; weak D call: TRBD1 (6 bases). Germline V lookup: CDR1 SGDLS, CDR2 YYNGEE. With 0 bases removed from V and 0 bases from J, the gap between germline ends came to 7 bases. CDR3 size: 14 residues. This CDR3 is CASSVAGHSYEQYF. CDR3 bases: TGTGCCAGCAGCGTAGCGGGACACTCCTACGAGCAGTACTTC.

The chain carries TRBV20-1 and TRBJ1-2; tentative D call: TRBD1 (6 bases). V dropped 4 bases and J dropped 4 bases, with 16 bases sitting between them. There are 14 residues in the CDR3. Looked up from germline, CDR1 is DFQATT and CDR2 is SNEGSKA (reference sequence). In nucleotides, the CDR3 is TGCAGTGCTACCCAAACAGGGAGTCTCTATGGCTACACCTTC. It specifies CSATQTGSLYGYTF.

On this clonotype itself: Mismatch with germline at one junction end may stem from a read error. J is TRBJ2-7 and V is TRBV7-9, with D perhaps matching TRBD2 (6 bases). The CDR3 has 11 amino acids. Looked up from germline, CDR1 is SEHNR and CDR2 is FQNEAQ (reference sequence). The CDR3: CASKVRDSLVF. The CDR3 nucleotides are TGTGCCAGCAAGGTCCGGGACTCACTAGTCTTC.

The chain joins TRBV27 to TRBJ2-7; D is possibly TRBD1 (6 bases). The CDR3 is 14 amino acids. Looked up from germline, CDR1 is MNHEY and CDR2 is SMNVEV (reference sequence). V shed 5 bases and J shed 0 bases, with 11 bases lying between them. CDR3 in DNA: TGTGCCAGCAGTCTAACAGGGATCTCCTACGAGCAGTACTTC. It translates to CASSLTGISYEQYF.

The chain combines TRBV30 with TRBJ1-5; D may be TRBD1 (6 bases). Trimming pared 5 bases from V and 3 bases from J, leaving 11 bases between. Germline CDR1 is GTSNPN and CDR2 is SVGIG (reference sequence). The CDR3 is made up of 13 amino acids. The CDR3 is CAWQRTVNQPQHF. In DNA, the CDR3 is TGTGCCTGGCAGAGGACAGTCAATCAGCCCCAGCATTTT.

The rearrangement uses TRBV25-1 and TRBJ1-6; TRBD1 matches 7 bases. Losses at the gene ends were 4 bases for V and 7 bases for J; bases not matched to a gene: 7. This CDR3 is 15 amino acids long. Germline CDR1 and CDR2: MGHDK and SYGVNS. The CDR3 region has the DNA TGTGCCAGCAGTGCGTGGGGACAGCCAAATTCACCCCTCCACTTT. Protein product: CASSAWGQPNSPLHF.

This chain uses TRBV29-1 with TRBJ2-3; no clear D gene. The germline V gene encodes CDR1 SQVTM and CDR2 ANQGSEA. The CDR3 is 15 amino acids. Trimming removed 1 base at V and 0 bases at J, with 11 bases between. CDR3 in DNA: TGCAGCGTTGAAGTGGGGTTGATTAGCACAGATACGCAGTATTTT. It is translated as CSVEVGLISTDTQYF.

The genes are TRBV12-3 or TRBV12-4 and TRBJ2-2, with D hard to call. The CDR3 covers 14 residues. The ends were cut back, 4 bases at V and 6 bases at J, with 12 bases in the middle. The CDR3 here is CASSSEMIAGELFF. In DNA, the CDR3 is TGTGCCAGCAGTTCGGAGATGATCGCCGGGGAGCTGTTTTTT.

The V and J genes are TRBV18 and TRBJ1-2; TRBD1 aligns across 7 bases. Germline CDR1 is KGHSH and CDR2 is LQKENI. This CDR3 region has 15 residues. Trimming removed 6 bases from V and 3 bases from J; junction bases left unmatched: 10. CDR3 sequence: CASSSGQTFDYGYTF. CDR3 DNA sequence: TGTGCCAGCTCGTCGGGACAGACTTTTGACTATGGCTACACCTTC.

The chain employs TRBV30 and TRBJ1-5, with D uncertain. With 3 bases removed from V and 10 bases from J, the gap between germline ends came to 13 bases. The CDR3 sequence is 12 residues long. In germline, CDR1 is GTSNPN, CDR2 SVGIG (reference sequence). The CDR3 region has the DNA TGTGCCTGGAGCGACCCTTATTCCCCCCAGCATTTT. Translated: CAWSDPYSPQHF.

This rearrangement joins TRBV2 to TRBJ2-7; 7 bases align to TRBD2. V lost 5 bases, J lost 6 bases, and 7 bases stayed unmatched. Germline lookup yields CDR1 SNHLY and CDR2 FYNNEI. CDR3 size: 13 residues. DNA of the CDR3: TGTGCCAGCAGTCTGCGGGAGCGGGGCGAGCAGTACTTC. The encoded protein is CASSLRERGEQYF.

The gene calls are TRBV30 and TRBJ2-1, with D perhaps TRBD1 or TRBD2 (5 bases each). In germline, CDR1 is GTSNPN, CDR2 SVGIG (reference sequence). This CDR3 is 13 amino acids long. Trimming cost V 3 bases and J 4 bases, with 10 bases left between them. CDR3 in DNA: TGTGCCTGGAGACCCGGGGCTTACAATGAGCAGTTCTTC. This sequence encodes CAWRPGAYNEQFF.

This chain connects TRBV24-1 to TRBJ2-2, with 10 bases that match TRBD1. CDR1 is KGHDR and CDR2 is SFDVKD in the germline V gene. The CDR3 spans 18 residues. V trimming: 2 bases; J trimming: 1 base; junction bases outside the gene matches: 6. CDR3 nucleotides: TGTGCCACCAGTGATTCCCGGACAGGGGGATTGAACACCGGGGAGCTGTTTTTT. Protein: CATSDSRTGGLNTGELFF.

The chain couples TRBV6-5 to TRBJ1-2; TRBD1 aligns across 8 bases. In germline, CDR1 is MNHEY, CDR2 SVGAGI. The CDR3 is 17 amino acids. The V segment lost 4 bases and the J segment 8 bases; nucleotides outside the gene matches: 18. The DNA for the CDR3 is TGTGCCAGCAGTTGGGGGCCGGGACAGGAGTCTGCACACGGCTACACCTTC. Protein sequence: CASSWGPGQESAHGYTF.

The gene calls are TRBV7-8 and TRBJ1-2, with D perhaps matching TRBD1 (5 bases). This CDR3 comprises 15 residues. Germline V gene sequence: CDR1 SGHVS, CDR2 FQNEAQ. V gave up 1 base and J gave up 4 bases, with 13 bases separating them. The CDR3 coding sequence is TGTGCCAGCAGCTTAGAAATAGGGGAGGGCTATGGCTACACCTTC. It translates to CASSLEIGEGYGYTF. Filled out from reference TRBV7-8 and TRBJ1-2, the complete variable domain reads GAGVSQSPRYKVAKRGQDVALRCDPISGHVSLFWYQQALGQGPEFLTYFQNEAQLDKSGLPSDRFFAERPEGSVSTLKIQRTQQEDSAVYLCASSLEIGEGYGYTFGSGTRLTVV.